The rows below give T cell receptor beta chains drawn from one sample of a study of blood T cell repertoires in COVID-19. Profiling relied on immunoSEQ multiplex PCR, and the TCRdb table lists in-frame clones only, not all of them. The repertoire includes about 100,000 clones, roughly 80% of them detected once, and about an eighth sits in the top ten. Material for sequencing was peripheral blood. All receptors derive from a man in his fifties with active or convalescent COVID-19. Both conserved end residues are trimmed from each CDR3. The order of the fields is V gene, clone size, J gene, CDR3 protein. Size values are once, few and many counts, or a class for expanded clones, and some rows have none.

V gene: TRBV6-5
clone size: .
J gene: TRBJ2-7
CDR3 protein: ASILQDREFSEQY

V gene: TRBV28
clone size: once
J gene: TRBJ1-4
CDR3 protein: ASGTGTANEKLF

V gene: TRBV11-3
clone size: once
J gene: TRBJ2-3
CDR3 protein: ASSLVSATTDTQY

V gene: TRBV2
clone size: .
J gene: TRBJ2-1
CDR3 protein: ASSLLSRSYNEQF

V gene: TRBV5-1
clone size: .
J gene: TRBJ2-3
CDR3 protein: ASSQGSTSTDTQY

V gene: TRBV24-1
clone size: .
J gene: TRBJ2-7
CDR3 protein: ATSDSRTSGRTAYEQY

V gene: TRBV5-6
clone size: .
J gene: TRBJ2-1
CDR3 protein: ASSRPSGTEKKF

V gene: TRBV9
clone size: .
J gene: TRBJ2-1
CDR3 protein: ASSVEVGTSGTYNEQF

V gene: TRBV4-1
clone size: .
J gene: TRBJ2-1
CDR3 protein: ASSRASEDNEQF

V gene: TRBV6-5
clone size: .
J gene: TRBJ2-3
CDR3 protein: ASSKRVSSTDTQY

V gene: TRBV5-1
clone size: .
J gene: TRBJ2-1
CDR3 protein: ASSQREGQF

V gene: TRBV6-6
clone size: .
J gene: TRBJ2-1
CDR3 protein: ASHPGTGAYNEQF

V gene: TRBV6-5
clone size: .
J gene: TRBJ1-2
CDR3 protein: ASKKEGGYT

V gene: TRBV4-1
clone size: .
J gene: TRBJ2-1
CDR3 protein: ASSTLTSGIGNEQF

V gene: TRBV24-1
clone size: .
J gene: TRBJ2-7
CDR3 protein: ATSDPPGTGSGEQY